Listed below are T cell receptor beta chains from one sample, sequenced in a study of T cell repertoires in cytomegalovirus infection. One entry per CDR3 protein, called by TCRdb with MiXCR from the reads. Here the sample spans 150,000 to 200,000 distinct CDR3 sequences, roughly 9.8% being singletons. Sample: PBMCs. All receptors come from a human donor in good health (CMV status not recorded). Some clones in this sample may be carry-over from other donors' samples. CDR3s include the opening cysteine and the closing phenylalanine or tryptophan. Each record gives: J gene, V gene, clone size, CDR3 protein. Clone size is not always given. Where it is, it says once, few, many or a class for expanded clones.

>TRBJ2-3|TRBV28|few
CASSPEGLKRGEVDTQYF
>TRBJ1-1|TRBV15|few
CATSRDRIVGTEAFF
>TRBJ1-1|TRBV5-1|many
CASSPWTGKNTEAFF
>TRBJ1-2|TRBV19|many
CASSWRQGINYGYTF
>TRBJ2-1|TRBV19|-
CASSMMVRDGGGSYNEQFF
>TRBJ1-5|TRBV2|few
CASSELGGNQPQHF
>TRBJ2-1|TRBV6-1|-
CASRRLAGPSSYNEQFF
>TRBJ2-3|TRBV19|-
CASSIHGPSTDTQYF
>TRBJ1-1|TRBV29-1|few
CSVVRRDNLNTEAFF
>TRBJ1-2|TRBV19|-
CASSPRSGVGYTF
>TRBJ2-1|TRBV5-1|-
CASSRPGSSYNEQFF
>TRBJ1-4|TRBV7-2|many
CASSLVPGTNEKLFF
>TRBJ2-2|TRBV29-1|-
CSATRATGGRVDGELFF
>TRBJ1-2|TRBV7-2|many
CASSLGIATGTYGYTF
>TRBJ2-7|TRBV6-4|few
CASSSMPGQGGHEQYF
>TRBJ1-2|TRBV7-2|many
CASSHLDRGGSYGYTF
>TRBJ1-1|TRBV29-1|many
CSVQGQLNTEAFF
>TRBJ1-1|TRBV7-2|many
CASSFTGFNTEAFF
>TRBJ1-4|TRBV19|few
CASSTIQGTNEKLFF
>TRBJ1-1|TRBV7-7|many
CASSRGFGTEAFF
>TRBJ1-5|TRBV7-2|few
CASSFTQGDQPQHF
>TRBJ1-1|TRBV20-1|many
CSARFWGGMNTEAFF
>TRBJ1-5|TRBV28|-
CATLRNLGQPQHF
>TRBJ1-4|TRBV7-2|many
CASSPGRRNEKLFF
>TRBJ1-2|TRBV7-2|many
CASTLDRARPSDGYTF
>TRBJ2-2|TRBV27|many
CASSPVVAAVSNTGELFF
>TRBJ2-4|TRBV12-3/TRBV12-4|-
CASSLGRGWNIQYF
>TRBJ1-5|TRBV29-1|few
CSVMGQGTKGNQPQHF
>TRBJ1-1|TRBV7-2|many
CASSLFPGGNTEAFF
>TRBJ2-3|TRBV28|many
CASSSPGLGADTQYF
>TRBJ2-2|TRBV2|many
CVSCNTGELFF